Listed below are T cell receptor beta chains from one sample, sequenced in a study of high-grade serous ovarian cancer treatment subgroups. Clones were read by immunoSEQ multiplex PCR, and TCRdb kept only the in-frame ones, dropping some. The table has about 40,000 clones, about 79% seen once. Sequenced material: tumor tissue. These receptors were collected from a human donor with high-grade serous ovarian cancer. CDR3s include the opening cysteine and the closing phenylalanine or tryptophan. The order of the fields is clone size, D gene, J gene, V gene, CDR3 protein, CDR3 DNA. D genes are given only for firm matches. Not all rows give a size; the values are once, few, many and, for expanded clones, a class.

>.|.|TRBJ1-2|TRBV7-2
CASSLAGEGGRIYGYTF
TGTGCCAGCAGCTTAGCGGGCGAAGGGGGGCGGATTTATGGCTACACCTTC
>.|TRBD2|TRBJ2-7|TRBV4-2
CASSQGGSEQYF
TGTGCCAGCAGCCAAGGCGGGAGCGAGCAGTACTTC
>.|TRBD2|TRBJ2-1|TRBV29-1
CSVEKRDSYNEQFF
TGCAGCGTTGAGAAGCGGGACTCCTACAATGAGCAGTTCTTC
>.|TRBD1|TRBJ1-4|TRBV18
CASSLTPTGGNEKLFF
TGTGCCAGCTCCCTGACACCGACAGGGGGGAATGAAAAACTGTTTTTT
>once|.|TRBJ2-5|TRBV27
CASSMTAEAQYF
TGTGCCAGTAGCATGACAGCTGAGGCCCAGTACTTC
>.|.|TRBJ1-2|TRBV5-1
CASSPDSSNYGYTF
TGCGCCAGCAGCCCAGACAGCAGTAACTATGGCTACACCTTC
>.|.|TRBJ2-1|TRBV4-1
CASSQGTILGEQFF
TGCGCCAGCAGCCAAGGGACTATCTTGGGGGAGCAGTTCTTC
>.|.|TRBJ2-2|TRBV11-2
CASSATGLGSGELFF
TGTGCCAGCAGCGCGACAGGACTAGGGTCCGGGGAGCTGTTTTTT
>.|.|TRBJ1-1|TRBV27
CASSPKGATEAFF
TGTGCCAGCAGTCCAAAGGGTGCCACTGAAGCTTTCTTT
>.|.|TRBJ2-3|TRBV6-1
CASSDLTDTQYF
TGTGCCAGCAGTGATCTAACAGATACGCAGTATTTT
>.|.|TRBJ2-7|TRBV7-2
CASSGNPGQAYEQYF
TGTGCCAGCAGCGGAAACCCGGGACAAGCCTACGAGCAGTACTTC
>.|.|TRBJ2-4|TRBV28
CASSSQGNIQYF
TGTGCCAGCAGTTCGCAGGGGAACATTCAGTACTTC
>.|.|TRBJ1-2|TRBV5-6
CASSLGFWGSLPYGYTF
TGTGCCAGCAGCTTGGGTTTCTGGGGCTCCTTACCCTATGGCTACACCTTC
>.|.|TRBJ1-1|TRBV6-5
CAIRTGKNTEAFF
TGTGCCATTAGAACAGGGAAGAACACTGAAGCTTTCTTT
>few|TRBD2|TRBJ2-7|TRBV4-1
CASSQGLAGVGYEQYF
TGCGCCAGCAGCCAAGGTCTAGCGGGTGTAGGGTACGAGCAGTACTTC
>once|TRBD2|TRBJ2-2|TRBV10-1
CASSDPWGGNKRENTGELFF
TGCGCCAGCAGTGATCCCTGGGGGGGGAACAAGCGGGAGAACACCGGGGAGCTGTTTTTT
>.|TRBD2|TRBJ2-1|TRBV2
CASRLAGDEQFF
TGTGCCAGCAGACTAGCGGGAGATGAGCAGTTCTTC
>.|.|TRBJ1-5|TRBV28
CASIPPLPRSSNQPQHF
TGTGCCAGCATCCCACCCCTCCCCAGGAGTAGCAATCAGCCCCAGCATTTT
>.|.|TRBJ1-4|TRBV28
CASSLGATSTNEKLFF
TGTGCCAGCAGTTTAGGGGCGACCTCAACTAATGAAAAACTGTTTTTT
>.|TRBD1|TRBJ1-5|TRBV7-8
CASSPTGDNQPQHF
TGTGCCAGCAGCCCGACAGGGGATAATCAGCCCCAGCATTTT
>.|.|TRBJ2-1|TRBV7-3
CASSLRGVGNEQFF
TGTGCCAGCAGCTTAAGGGGGGTTGGCAATGAGCAGTTCTTC
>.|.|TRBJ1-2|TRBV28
CASSLGGVLPYGYTF
TGTGCCAGCAGTTTGGGGGGGGTACTTCCCTATGGCTACACCTTC
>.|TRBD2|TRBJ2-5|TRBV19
CATTGLAGETQYF
TGTGCCACCACGGGACTAGCGGGTGAGACCCAGTACTTC